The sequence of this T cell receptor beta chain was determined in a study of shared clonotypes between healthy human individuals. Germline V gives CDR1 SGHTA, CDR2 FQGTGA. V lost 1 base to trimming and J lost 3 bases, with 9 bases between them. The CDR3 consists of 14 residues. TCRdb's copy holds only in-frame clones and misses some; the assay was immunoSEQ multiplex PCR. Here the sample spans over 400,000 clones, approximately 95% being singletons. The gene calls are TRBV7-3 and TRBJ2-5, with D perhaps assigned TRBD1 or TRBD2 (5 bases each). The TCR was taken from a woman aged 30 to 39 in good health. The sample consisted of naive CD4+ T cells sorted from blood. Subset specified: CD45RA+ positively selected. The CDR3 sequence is CASSLNGGEETQYF. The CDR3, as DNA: TGTGCCAGCAGCTTAAATGGGGGAGAAGAGACCCAGTACTTC.